These 17 T cell receptor beta chains came from one sample sequenced in a study of early T cells in non-severe SARS-CoV-2 infection. TCRdb re-derived calls from the 5' RACE reads in MiXCR, one entry per CDR3 protein. Of tens of thousands of distinct CDR3 sequences in the sample, 10% are singletons; the top ten hold around 8.3%. The sample was whole blood. These receptor sequences come from an adult who was a healthcare worker with PCR-confirmed SARS-CoV-2 infection or an uninfected control (not recorded which).

CDR3 region: CSVEPSGNTDTQYF. DNA of the CDR3: TGCAGCGTTGAACCGAGCGGAAACACAGATACGCAGTATTTT. The chain carries TRBV29-1 and TRBJ2-3; D may be TRBD2 (5 bases). Germline V lookup: CDR1 SQVTM, CDR2 ANQGSEA. The CDR3 runs to 14 residues. V lost 2 bases and J lost 2, with 11 bases in between.

This clonotype was seen more than once but under ten times. The rearrangement uses TRBV11-2 and TRBJ1-6; D is unclear. The germline V gene encodes CDR1 SGHAT and CDR2 FQNNGV. CDR3 size: 16 residues. Trimming cost V 1 base and J 3 bases, with 10 bases left between them. CDR3 nucleotide sequence: TGTGCCAGCAGCTTAGGGCAGGCGAACTATAATTCACCCCTCCACTTT. Amino acids: CASSLGQANYNSPLHF.

This clonotype was counted at least ten times. The chain combines TRBV19 with TRBJ1-5; D may be TRBD1 (5 bases). Germline V gives CDR1 LNHDA, CDR2 SQIVND (reference sequence). This CDR3 is built from 14 residues. V lost 7 bases to trimming and J lost 7 bases, with 17 bases between them. The CDR3 loop reads CASNWTPEGQPQHF. Written as DNA, the CDR3 is TGTGCCAGTAATTGGACGCCCGAGGGGCAGCCCCAGCATTTT.

Note on this clonotype: This may be a read error: a much more frequent sequence differs by one nucleotide. The conserved closing phenylalanine or tryptophan is absent in this CDR3, likely reflecting a read error. The V gene is TRBV2, the J gene TRBJ2-3; D unclear. Germline assignment: CDR1 SNHLY and CDR2 FYNNEI. Trimming removed 1 base at V and 3 bases at J, with 2 bases between. The CDR3 totals 12 residues. Here the CDR3 DNA reads TGTGCCAGCAGTGAAGATACAGATACGCAGTATCTT. Its translation is CASSEDTDTQYL.

A few counts support this clonotype. The chain has TRBV30 and TRBJ1-6, with D possibly TRBD1 on 6 matching bases. This CDR3 spans 17 amino acids. Germline V lookup: CDR1 GTSNPN, CDR2 SVGIG (reference sequence). The V and J ends lost 1 base and 0 bases respectively, with 13 bases between them. The CDR3 DNA follows: TGTGCCTGGAGTGGGGGCACAGGGAGCTCCTATAATTCACCCCTCCACTTT. It yields the protein CAWSGGTGSSYNSPLHF.

This clonotype appeared many times. CDR3 residues: CASSLSTGVVETQYF. CDR3 sequence (DNA): TGTGCCAGCAGTTTATCGACAGGGGTTGTGGAGACCCAGTACTTC. The chain joins TRBV27 to TRBJ2-5; 8 bases line up with TRBD1. The CDR3 is made up of 15 amino acids. CDR1 is MNHEY, CDR2 SMNVEV, per germline (reference sequence). V trimming: 0 bases; J trimming: 5 bases; junction bases outside the gene matches: 5.

Concerning this clonotype: Just one base apart from a much larger clone, this may be a read error. The gene calls are TRBV5-1 and TRBJ2-1; no definite D call. The CDR3 sequence is 12 residues long. CDR1 is SGHRS and CDR2 is YFSETQ in the germline V gene. CDR3 in amino acids: CATSRGYNEQFF. DNA of the CDR3: TGCGCCACCAGCCGAGGTTACAATGAGCAGTTCTTC.

CDR3 DNA sequence: TGCGCCAGCAGCTTGGAAGGGATGAGCTACGAGCAGTACTTC. It codes for CASSLEGMSYEQYF. V gene TRBV5-1 combines with J gene TRBJ2-7; D remains ambiguous. Trimming took 0 bases from V and 3 from J, leaving 10 bases between them. Per the germline V gene, CDR1 is SGHRS and CDR2 is YFSETQ. The CDR3 loop spans 14 amino acids.

This clonotype has a count of ten or more. This chain connects TRBV7-2 to TRBJ2-1; TRBD2 might be the D (6 bases). Germline assignment: CDR1 SGHTA and CDR2 FQGNSA. V was clipped by 7 bases and J by 2 bases, with 15 bases between them. This CDR3 has 15 residues. The CDR3 coding sequence is TGTGCCAGCACCATAGGCGGCGGGGCCTACAATGAGCAGTTCTTC. Its protein product is CASTIGGGAYNEQFF. Full variable domain (outside the CDR3, taken from reference TRBV7-2 and TRBJ2-1): GAGVSQSPSNKVTEKGKDVELRCDPISGHTALYWYRQSLGQGLEFLIYFQGNSAPDKSGLPSDRFSAERTGGSVSTLTIQRTQQEDSAVYLCASTIGGGAYNEQFFGPGTRLTVL.

The chain is built from TRBV10-3 and TRBJ1-6, with D tentatively TRBD1 (6 bases). Germline V gene sequence: CDR1 ENHRY, CDR2 SYGVKD. With 10 bases removed from V and 3 bases from J, the gap between germline ends came to 13 bases. CDR3 length: 14 residues. The CDR3 DNA reads as TGTGCCACTCGACAGGAGGTCTATAATTCACCCCTCCACTTT. Residues: CATRQEVYNSPLHF.

The chain joins TRBV2 to TRBJ2-2; TRBD2 is a possible D gene (5 bases). The CDR3 consists of 15 residues. CDR1 is SNHLY and CDR2 is FYNNEI in the germline V gene. The germline V and J ends were trimmed by 6 bases and 0 bases, with 11 bases remaining between them. CDR3 amino acids: CASRRETANTGELFF. The CDR3 DNA reads TGTGCCAGCAGAAGGGAGACCGCGAACACCGGGGAGCTGTTTTTT.

This clonotype was seen more than once but under ten times. The gene calls are TRBV20-1 and TRBJ2-2; the D gene is possibly TRBD2 (6 bases). This CDR3 spans 14 amino acids. V was shortened by 6 bases and J by 2 bases, with 13 bases between the two germline ends. Germline V gene data show CDR1 as DFQATT and CDR2 as SNEGSKA (reference sequence). The CDR3 DNA sequence: TGCAGTGCGCGCAGGGAGGTTAACACCGGGGAGCTGTTTTTT. It encodes CSARREVNTGELFF.

This clonotype appeared a few times. The genes are TRBV15 and TRBJ1-2; D is undetermined. The V gene lost 8 bases and the J gene lost 2 bases, with 9 bases spanning the gap. This CDR3 region has 12 residues. Per germline, CDR1 LNHNV and CDR2 YYDKDF (reference sequence). CDR3 coding DNA: TGTGCCACCTTGTCGGACAACTATGGCTACACCTTC. Its protein is CATLSDNYGYTF.

This clonotype was observed many times. The J gene is TRBJ1-5, the V gene TRBV20-1; the D gene is possibly TRBD1 (5 bases). Germline V CDR1 and CDR2: DFQATT, SNEGSKA (reference sequence). V lost 0 bases, J lost 0 bases, and 12 bases lay in between. The CDR3 runs to 16 residues. The CDR3 nucleotides read TGCAGTGCTAGAGATCGGAGGGACTATAGCAATCAGCCCCAGCATTTT. Protein sequence: CSARDRRDYSNQPQHF.

This clonotype was observed many times. This chain links TRBV7-6 with TRBJ2-2; 10 nucleotides line up with TRBD2. V gave up 5 bases and J gave up 5 bases; unmatched junction bases: 8. The germline V gene encodes CDR1 SGHVS and CDR2 FNYEAQ. There are 16 residues in the CDR3. The DNA for the CDR3 is TGTGCCAGCAGCGCCTCGGGACTAGCGCGTACCGGGGAGCTGTTTTTT. Translation: CASSASGLARTGELFF.

Comment on this clonotype: This clone may be a read error of a much larger clone one base away. This rearrangement joins TRBV7-2 to TRBJ2-1, with 14 bases matching TRBD2. CDR3 length: 17 residues. CDR1 and CDR2 from the germline V gene are SGHTA and FQGNSA. The CDR3 DNA reads TGTGCCAGCAGCTTAGTAGGGACTAGCGGGAGTGGGAATGAGCAGTCCTTC. It codes for CASSLVGTSGSGNEQSF. Looking up the rest from reference TRBV7-2 and TRBJ2-1 gives the full variable domain: GAGVSQSPSNKVTEKGKDVELRCDPISGHTALYWYRQSLGQGLEFLIYFQGNSAPDKSGLPSDRFSAERTGGSVSTLTIQRTQQEDSAVYLCASSLVGTSGSGNEQSFGPGTRLTVL.

The rearrangement joins TRBV12-3 or TRBV12-4 to TRBJ1-2; D unresolved. Trimming removed 4 bases from V and 1 base from J, with 4 bases in between. CDR3 length: 12 residues. The DNA of the CDR3 is TGTGCCAGCAGTTCCATTAACTATGGCTACACCTTC. Protein sequence: CASSSINYGYTF.